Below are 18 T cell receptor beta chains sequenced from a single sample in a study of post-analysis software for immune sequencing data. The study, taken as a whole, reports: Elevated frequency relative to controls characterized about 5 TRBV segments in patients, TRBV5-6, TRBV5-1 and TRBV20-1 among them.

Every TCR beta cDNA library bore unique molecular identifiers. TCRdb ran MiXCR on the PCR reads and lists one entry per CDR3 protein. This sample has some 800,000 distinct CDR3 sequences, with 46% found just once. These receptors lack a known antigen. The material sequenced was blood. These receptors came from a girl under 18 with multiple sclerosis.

The CDR3 sequence is CASEGTNYGYTF. The DNA of the CDR3 is TGTGCCTCCGAGGGGACTAACTATGGCTACACCTTC. V and J are TRBV19 and TRBJ1-2, with TRBD1 as a possible D gene (5 bases). The CDR3 is made up of 12 amino acids. Germline CDR1 reads LNHDA; CDR2 reads SQIVND (reference sequence). Trimming removed 11 bases from V and 0 bases from J, with 10 bases in between. The full variable domain, rest sourced from reference TRBV19 and TRBJ1-2, is DGGITQSPKYLFRKEGQNVTLSCEQNLNHDAMYWYRQDPGQGLRLIYYSQIVNDFQKGDIAEGYSVSREKKESFPLTVTSAQKNPTAFYLCASEGTNYGYTFGSGTRLTVV.

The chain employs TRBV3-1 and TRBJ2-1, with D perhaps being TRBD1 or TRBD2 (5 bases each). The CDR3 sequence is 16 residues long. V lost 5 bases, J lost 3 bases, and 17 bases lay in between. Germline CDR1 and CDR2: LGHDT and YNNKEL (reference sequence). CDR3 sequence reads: CASSAPGRPDYNEQFF. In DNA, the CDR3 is TGTGCCAGCAGCGCCCCGGGGCGACCCGACTACAATGAGCAGTTCTTC.

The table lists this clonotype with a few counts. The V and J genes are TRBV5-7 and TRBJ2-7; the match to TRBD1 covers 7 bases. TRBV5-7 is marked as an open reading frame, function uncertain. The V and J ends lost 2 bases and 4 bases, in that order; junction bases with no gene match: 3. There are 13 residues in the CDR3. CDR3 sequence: CASSFDRVYEQYF. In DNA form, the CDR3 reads TGTGCCAGCAGCTTCGACAGGGTGTACGAGCAGTACTTC.

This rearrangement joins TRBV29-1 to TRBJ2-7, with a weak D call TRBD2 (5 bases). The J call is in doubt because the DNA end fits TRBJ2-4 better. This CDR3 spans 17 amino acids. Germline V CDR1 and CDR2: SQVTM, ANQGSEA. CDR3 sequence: CSVLEIEGKSSKNIQYF. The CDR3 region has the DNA TGCAGCGTTTTGGAAATAGAGGGAAAATCGAGCAAAAACATTCAGTACTTC.

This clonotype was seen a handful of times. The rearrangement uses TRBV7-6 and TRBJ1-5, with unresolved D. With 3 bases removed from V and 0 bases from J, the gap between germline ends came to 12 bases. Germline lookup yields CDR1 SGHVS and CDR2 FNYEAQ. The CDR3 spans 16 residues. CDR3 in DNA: TGTGCCAGCAGCTTGCCTTGGAGCCATAGCAATCAGCCCCAGCATTTT. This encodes CASSLPWSHSNQPQHF.

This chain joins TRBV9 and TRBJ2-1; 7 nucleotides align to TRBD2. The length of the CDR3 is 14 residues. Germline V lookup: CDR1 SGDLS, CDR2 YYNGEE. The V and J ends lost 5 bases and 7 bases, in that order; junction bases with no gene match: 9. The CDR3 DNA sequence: TGTGCCAGCAGGCCGGGACTAACGGGGAATGAGCAGTTCTTC. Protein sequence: CASRPGLTGNEQFF.

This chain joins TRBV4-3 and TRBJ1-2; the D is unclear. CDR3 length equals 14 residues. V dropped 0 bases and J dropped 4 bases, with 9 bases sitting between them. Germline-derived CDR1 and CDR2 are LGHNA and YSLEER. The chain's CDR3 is CASSQDVQLYGYTF. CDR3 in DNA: TGCGCCAGCAGCCAAGATGTACAGCTCTATGGCTACACCTTC.

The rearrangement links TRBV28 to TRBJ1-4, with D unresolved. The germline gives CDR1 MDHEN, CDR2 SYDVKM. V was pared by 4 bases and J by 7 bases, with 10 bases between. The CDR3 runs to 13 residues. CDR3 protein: CASSSVPGEKLFF. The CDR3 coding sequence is TGTGCCAGCAGTTCGGTACCGGGTGAAAAACTGTTTTTT.

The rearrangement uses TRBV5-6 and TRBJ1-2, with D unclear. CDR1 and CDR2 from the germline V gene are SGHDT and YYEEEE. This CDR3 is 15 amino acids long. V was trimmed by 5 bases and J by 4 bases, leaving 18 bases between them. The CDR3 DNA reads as TGTGCCAGCAGAACTCGGAGGTATAGCCGCTATGGCTACACCTTC. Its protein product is CASRTRRYSRYGYTF.

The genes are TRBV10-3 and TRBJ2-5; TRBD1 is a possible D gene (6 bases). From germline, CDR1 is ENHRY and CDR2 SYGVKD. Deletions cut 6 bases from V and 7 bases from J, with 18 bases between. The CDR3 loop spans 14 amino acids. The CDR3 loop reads CAISPTGSLGTQYF. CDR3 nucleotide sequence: TGTGCCATCAGCCCGACAGGATCTTTAGGGACCCAGTACTTC.

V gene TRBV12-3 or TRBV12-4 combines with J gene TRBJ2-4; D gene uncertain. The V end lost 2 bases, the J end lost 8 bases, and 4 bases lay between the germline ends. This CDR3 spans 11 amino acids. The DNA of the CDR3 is TGTGCCAGCAGTTTAAGGGACATTCAGTACTTC. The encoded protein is CASSLRDIQYF.

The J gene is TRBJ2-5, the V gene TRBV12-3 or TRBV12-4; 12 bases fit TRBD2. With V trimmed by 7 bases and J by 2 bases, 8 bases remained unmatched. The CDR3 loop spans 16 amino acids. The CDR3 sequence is CASTVGGLAGQETQYF. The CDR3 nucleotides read TGTGCCAGCACCGTAGGTGGACTAGCGGGACAAGAGACCCAGTACTTC.

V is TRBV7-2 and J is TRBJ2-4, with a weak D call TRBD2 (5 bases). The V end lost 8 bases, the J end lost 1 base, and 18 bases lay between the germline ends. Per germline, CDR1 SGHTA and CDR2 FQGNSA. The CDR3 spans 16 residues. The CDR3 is CASPFQEVAAKNIQYF. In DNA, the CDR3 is TGTGCCAGCCCCTTCCAGGAGGTTGCGGCCAAAAACATTCAGTACTTC.

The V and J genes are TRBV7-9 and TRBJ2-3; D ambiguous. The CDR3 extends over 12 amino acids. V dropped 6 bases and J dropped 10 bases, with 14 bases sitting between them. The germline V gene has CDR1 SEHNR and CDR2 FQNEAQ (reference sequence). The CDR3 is CASSQMDGAQYF. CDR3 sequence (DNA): TGTGCCAGCAGTCAAATGGACGGAGCGCAGTATTTT.

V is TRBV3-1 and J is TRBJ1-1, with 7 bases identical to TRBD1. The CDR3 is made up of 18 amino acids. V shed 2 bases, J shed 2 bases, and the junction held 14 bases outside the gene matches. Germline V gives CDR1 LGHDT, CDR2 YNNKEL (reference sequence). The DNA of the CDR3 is TGTGCCAGCAGCCAAAGGAGTGGACAACAGGGGCCTAACACTGAAGCTTTCTTT. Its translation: CASSQRSGQQGPNTEAFF.

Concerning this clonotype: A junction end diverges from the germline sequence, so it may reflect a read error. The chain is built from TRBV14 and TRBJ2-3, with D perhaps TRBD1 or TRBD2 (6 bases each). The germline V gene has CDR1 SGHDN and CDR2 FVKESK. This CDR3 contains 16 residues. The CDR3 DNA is TGTGCCAGCAGCAAAGACGGGGGCTATAGCACAGATACGCAGTATTTT. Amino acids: CASSKDGGYSTDTQYF.

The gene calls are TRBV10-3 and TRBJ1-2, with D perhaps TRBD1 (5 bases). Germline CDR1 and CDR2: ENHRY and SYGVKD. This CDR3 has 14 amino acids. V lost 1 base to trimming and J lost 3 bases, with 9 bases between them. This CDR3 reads CAISEYGTDYGYTF. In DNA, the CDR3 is TGTGCCATCAGTGAGTACGGGACGGACTATGGCTACACCTTC.

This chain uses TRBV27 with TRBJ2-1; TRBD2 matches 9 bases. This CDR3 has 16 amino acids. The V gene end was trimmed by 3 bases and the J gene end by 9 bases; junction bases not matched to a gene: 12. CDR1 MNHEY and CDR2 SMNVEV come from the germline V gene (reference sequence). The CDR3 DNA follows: TGTGCCAGCAGTTTTCTGGGCGGGAGGGCCCAAAGTGAGCAGTTCTTC. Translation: CASSFLGGRAQSEQFF.